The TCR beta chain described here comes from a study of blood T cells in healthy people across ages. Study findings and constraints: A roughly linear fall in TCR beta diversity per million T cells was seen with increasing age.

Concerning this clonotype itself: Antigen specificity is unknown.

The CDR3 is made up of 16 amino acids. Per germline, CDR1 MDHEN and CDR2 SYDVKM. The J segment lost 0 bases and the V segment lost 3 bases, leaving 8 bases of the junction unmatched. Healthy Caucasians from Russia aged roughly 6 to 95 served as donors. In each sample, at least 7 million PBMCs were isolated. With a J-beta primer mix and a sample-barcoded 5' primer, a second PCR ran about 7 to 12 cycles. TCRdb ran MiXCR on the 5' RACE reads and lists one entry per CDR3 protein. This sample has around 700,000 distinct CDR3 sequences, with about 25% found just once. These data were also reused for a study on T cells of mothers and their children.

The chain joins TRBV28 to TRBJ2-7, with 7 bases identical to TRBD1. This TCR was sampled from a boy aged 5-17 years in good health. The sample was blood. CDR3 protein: CASSLARDSISYEQYF. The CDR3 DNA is TGTGCCAGCAGTTTGGCCCGGGACAGCATCTCCTACGAGCAGTACTTC.